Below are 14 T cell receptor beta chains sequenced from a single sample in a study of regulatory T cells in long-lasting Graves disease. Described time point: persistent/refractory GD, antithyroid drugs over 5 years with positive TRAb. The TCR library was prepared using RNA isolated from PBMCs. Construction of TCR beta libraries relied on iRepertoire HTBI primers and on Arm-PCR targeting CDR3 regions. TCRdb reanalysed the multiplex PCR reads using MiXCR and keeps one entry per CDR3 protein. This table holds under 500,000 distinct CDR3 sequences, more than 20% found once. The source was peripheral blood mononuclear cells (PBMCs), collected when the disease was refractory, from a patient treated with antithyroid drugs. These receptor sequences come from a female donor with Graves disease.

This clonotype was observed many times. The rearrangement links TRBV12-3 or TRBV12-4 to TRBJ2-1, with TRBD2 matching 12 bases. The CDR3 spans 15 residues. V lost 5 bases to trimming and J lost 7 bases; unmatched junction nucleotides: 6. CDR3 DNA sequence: TGTGCCAGCAGTGCGACTAGCGGGAGAGCGAATGAGCAGTTCTTC. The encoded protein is CASSATSGRANEQFF.

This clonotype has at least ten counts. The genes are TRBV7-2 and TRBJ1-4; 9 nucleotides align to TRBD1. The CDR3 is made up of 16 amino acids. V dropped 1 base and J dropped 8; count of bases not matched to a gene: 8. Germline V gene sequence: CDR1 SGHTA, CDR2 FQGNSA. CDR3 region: CASSLVTGQGGEKLFF. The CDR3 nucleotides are TGTGCCAGCAGCTTAGTAACGGGACAGGGAGGAGAAAAACTGTTTTTT.

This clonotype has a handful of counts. The DNA for the CDR3 is TGTGCCAGCAGCTTGAGGGGAGTAGCGGGAGTTCTTGGAACCGAGCAGTTCTTC. Its translation is CASSLRGVAGVLGTEQFF. The genes are TRBV7-8 and TRBJ2-1, with 9 bases aligning to TRBD2. This CDR3 region has 18 residues. The germline gives CDR1 SGHVS, CDR2 FQNEAQ. J lost 10 bases, V lost 3 bases, and 19 bases had no gene match.

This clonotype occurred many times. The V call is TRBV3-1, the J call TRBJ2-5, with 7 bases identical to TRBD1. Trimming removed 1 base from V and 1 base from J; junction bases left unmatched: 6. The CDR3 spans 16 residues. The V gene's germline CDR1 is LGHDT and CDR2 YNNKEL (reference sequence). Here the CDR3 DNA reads TGTGCCAGCAGCCAAGCAAGGGACAGTCCCCAAGAGACCCAGTACTTC. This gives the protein CASSQARDSPQETQYF.

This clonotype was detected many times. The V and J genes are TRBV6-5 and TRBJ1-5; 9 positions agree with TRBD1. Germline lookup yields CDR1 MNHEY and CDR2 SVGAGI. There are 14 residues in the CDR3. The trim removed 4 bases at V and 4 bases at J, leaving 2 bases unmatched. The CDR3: CASSWTGDNQPQHF. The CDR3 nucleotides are TGTGCCAGCAGTTGGACAGGGGATAATCAGCCCCAGCATTTT.

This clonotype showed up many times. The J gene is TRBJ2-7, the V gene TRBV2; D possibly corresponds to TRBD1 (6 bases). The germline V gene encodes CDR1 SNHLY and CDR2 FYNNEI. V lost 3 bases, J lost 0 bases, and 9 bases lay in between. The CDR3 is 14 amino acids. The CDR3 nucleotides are TGTGCCAGCAGTGACCCAGGGGTCTCCTACGAGCAGTACTTC. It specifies CASSDPGVSYEQYF.

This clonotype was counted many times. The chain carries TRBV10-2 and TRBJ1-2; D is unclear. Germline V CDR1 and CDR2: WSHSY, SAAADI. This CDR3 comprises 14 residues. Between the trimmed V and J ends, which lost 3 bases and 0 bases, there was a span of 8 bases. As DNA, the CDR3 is TGCGCCAGCAGTGAAAAGGACCCTAACTATGGCTACACCTTC. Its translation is CASSEKDPNYGYTF.

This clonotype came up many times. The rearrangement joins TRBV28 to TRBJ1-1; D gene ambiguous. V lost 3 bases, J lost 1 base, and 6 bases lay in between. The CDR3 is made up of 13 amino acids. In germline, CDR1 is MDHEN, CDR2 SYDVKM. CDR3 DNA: TGTGCCAGCAGTTTTATGGGGAACACTGAAGCTTTCTTT. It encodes CASSFMGNTEAFF.

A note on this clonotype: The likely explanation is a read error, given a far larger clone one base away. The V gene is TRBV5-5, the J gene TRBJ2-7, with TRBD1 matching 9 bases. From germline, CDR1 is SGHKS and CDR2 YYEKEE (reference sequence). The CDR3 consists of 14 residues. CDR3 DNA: TGTGTCAGCAGCTTGGGGACAGGGCTCTACGAGCAGTACTTC. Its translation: CVSSLGTGLYEQYF.

This CDR3 is CASSYNRVNTEAFF. The CDR3 DNA reads as TGCGCCAGCAGCTATAACAGGGTGAACACTGAAGCTTTCTTT. The rearrangement joins TRBV5-1 to TRBJ1-1, with a weak D call TRBD1 (6 bases). The CDR3 covers 14 residues. Germline loops: CDR1 SGHRS, CDR2 YFSETQ. Trimming took 3 bases from V and 0 from J, leaving 9 bases between them.

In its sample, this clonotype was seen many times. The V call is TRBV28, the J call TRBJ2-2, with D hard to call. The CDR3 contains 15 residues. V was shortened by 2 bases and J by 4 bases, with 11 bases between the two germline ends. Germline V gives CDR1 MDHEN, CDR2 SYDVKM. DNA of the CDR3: TGTGCCAGCAGTTTAACGGTAGCTGGCACCGGGGAGCTGTTTTTT. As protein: CASSLTVAGTGELFF. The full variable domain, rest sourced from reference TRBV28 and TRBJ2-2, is DVKVTQSSRYLVKRTGEKVFLECVQDMDHENMFWYRQDPGLGLRLIYFSYDVKMKEKGDIPEGYSVSREKKERFSLILESASTNQTSMYLCASSLTVAGTGELFFGEGSRLTVL.

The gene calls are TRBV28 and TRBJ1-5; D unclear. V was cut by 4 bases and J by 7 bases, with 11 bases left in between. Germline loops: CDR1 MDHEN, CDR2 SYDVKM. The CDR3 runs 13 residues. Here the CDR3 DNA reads TGTGCCAGCAGTTCGGGCCTGGGGCAGCCCCAGCATTTT. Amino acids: CASSSGLGQPQHF. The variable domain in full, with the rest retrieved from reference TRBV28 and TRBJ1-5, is DVKVTQSSRYLVKRTGEKVFLECVQDMDHENMFWYRQDPGLGLRLIYFSYDVKMKEKGDIPEGYSVSREKKERFSLILESASTNQTSMYLCASSSGLGQPQHFGDGTRLSIL.

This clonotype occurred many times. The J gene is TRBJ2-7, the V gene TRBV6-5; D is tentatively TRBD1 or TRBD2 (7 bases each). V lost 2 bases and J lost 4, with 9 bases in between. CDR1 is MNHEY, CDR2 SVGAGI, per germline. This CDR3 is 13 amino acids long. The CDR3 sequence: CASSYQGGYEQYF. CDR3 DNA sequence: TGTGCCAGCAGTTACCAGGGGGGGTACGAGCAGTACTTC.

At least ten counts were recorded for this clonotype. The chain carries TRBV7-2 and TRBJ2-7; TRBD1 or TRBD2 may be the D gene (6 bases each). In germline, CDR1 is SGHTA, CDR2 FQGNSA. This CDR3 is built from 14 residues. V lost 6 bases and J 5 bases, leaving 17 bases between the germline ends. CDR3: CASRVRGESDEQYF. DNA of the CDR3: TGTGCCAGCAGGGTGAGGGGGGAGAGTGACGAGCAGTACTTC.